Presented here are 29 T cell receptor beta chains from one specimen sequenced in a study of cytomegalovirus exposure and HLA in healthy donors. The study ran its PCR with 60 Vbeta and 13 Jbeta primers. The data were produced by immunoSEQ multiplex PCR, yet TCRdb's version contains in-frame clones alone and is incomplete. The sample records more than 85,000 clones, about three quarters being singletons. Sequenced input: PBMCs. All receptors come from a woman aged 40-49 years in good health and CMV-seropositive.

V usage is TRBV11-2 and J usage is TRBJ1-3; perhaps TRBD1 as D (6 bases). Germline CDR1 is SGHAT and CDR2 is FQNNGV. The CDR3 runs to 17 residues. V was cut by 5 bases and J by 0 bases, with 17 bases left in between. The CDR3 bases are TGTGCCAGCAGCCCATGGACAGAAACCAGCTCTGGAAACACCATATATTTT. Protein product: CASSPWTETSSGNTIYF. Variable domain in full (rest from reference TRBV11-2 and TRBJ1-3): EAGVAQSPRYKIIEKRQSVAFWCNPISGHATLYWYQQILGQGPKLLIQFQNNGVVDDSQLPKDRFSAERLKGVDSTLKIQPAKLEDSAVYLCASSPWTETSSGNTIYFGEGSWLTVV.

The rearrangement links TRBV4-1 to TRBJ2-7; a possible D gene is TRBD1 (5 bases). CDR1 MGHRA and CDR2 YSYEKL come from the germline V gene. Between the trimmed V and J ends, which lost 5 bases and 4 bases, there was a span of 24 bases. This CDR3 has 17 amino acids. The CDR3 coding sequence is TGCGCCAGCAGCTTAAGGGGTGGGGTCTCGAATCCATACGAGCAGTACTTC. Translating it yields CASSLRGGVSNPYEQYF.

This clone was observed a few times. The gene calls are TRBV28 and TRBJ2-7; D might be TRBD2 (5 bases). The V end was cut by 5 bases, the J end by 3 bases, with 20 bases between. CDR3 length: 16 residues. Germline CDR1 MDHEN, CDR2 SYDVKM. The CDR3 loop reads CASSLRPAAGDYEQYF. The CDR3 coding sequence is TGTGCCAGCAGTCTACGCCCAGCGGCAGGTGACTACGAGCAGTACTTC.

The genes are TRBV9 and TRBJ2-1, with no clear D. The germline gives CDR1 SGDLS, CDR2 YYNGEE. This CDR3 contains 15 residues. Trimming stripped 1 base from V and 2 bases from J, with 10 bases between. The CDR3 region has the DNA TGTGCCAGCAGCGTAATTCCATCAGCCTACAATGAGCAGTTCTTC. This gives the protein CASSVIPSAYNEQFF.

CDR3 residues: CASSPTGTGDTEAFF. The CDR3 region has the DNA TGTGCCAGCTCACCGACCGGGACAGGGGACACTGAAGCTTTCTTT. This rearrangement joins TRBV18 to TRBJ1-1; the match to TRBD1 covers 10 bases. Germline V gene data show CDR1 as KGHSH and CDR2 as LQKENI. The V gene end was trimmed by 3 bases and the J gene end by 3 bases; junction bases not matched to a gene: 4. The CDR3 is made up of 15 amino acids.

The table lists this clone with a few counts. The rearrangement joins TRBV6-6 to TRBJ2-7, with D maybe TRBD1 (5 bases). V gave up 11 bases and J gave up 5 bases, with 19 bases separating them. From germline, CDR1 is MNHNY and CDR2 SVGAGI (reference sequence). The CDR3 is 13 amino acids. The CDR3 nucleotides read TGTGCCGTTGGGGCAGGGTTGCGGCACGAGCAGTACTTC. It encodes CAVGAGLRHEQYF.

This sequence joins TRBV10-2 and TRBJ2-5; no firm D call. V was cut by 0 bases and J by 5 bases, with 4 bases left in between. Per germline, CDR1 WSHSY and CDR2 SAAADI. The CDR3 loop spans 12 amino acids. The CDR3 DNA reads TGCGCCAGCAGTGAGTCCGGGGAGACCCAGTACTTC. This gives the protein CASSESGETQYF.

A single count supports this clone. In nucleotides, the CDR3 is TGCGCCAGCAGCTGGGACAGTAGCTCCTACGAGCAGTACTTC. Translating gives CASSWDSSSYEQYF. This chain connects TRBV5-1 to TRBJ2-7; 7 nucleotides match TRBD1. This CDR3 is built from 14 residues. Per the germline V gene, CDR1 is SGHRS and CDR2 is YFSETQ. V trimming: 3 bases; J trimming: 0 bases; junction bases outside the gene matches: 3.

CDR3 residues: CASSLASGTVYGYTF. The CDR3 DNA is TGTGCCAGCAGCTTAGCCTCCGGGACAGTCTATGGCTACACCTTC. The V gene is TRBV7-2, the J gene TRBJ1-2; TRBD1 agrees at 7 bases. V was clipped by 0 bases and J by 4 bases; unmatched bases: 5. There are 15 residues in the CDR3. The germline V gene has CDR1 SGHTA and CDR2 FQGNSA.

In DNA, the CDR3 is TGCAGCGTTGAAGAAGCTTGGAGCGAGCAGTACTTC. It specifies CSVEEAWSEQYF. J is TRBJ2-7 and V is TRBV29-1; D gene ambiguous. Per the germline V gene, CDR1 is SQVTM and CDR2 is ANQGSEA. This CDR3 has 12 amino acids. Trimming removed 0 bases at V and 6 bases at J, with 9 bases between.

This chain connects TRBV6-5 to TRBJ1-4, with 8 bases aligning to TRBD1. CDR1 and CDR2 from the germline V gene are MNHEY and SVGAGI. Trimming at V came to 6 bases and at J to 8 bases, leaving 5 bases not matched to a gene. The CDR3 totals 13 residues. The CDR3 sequence is CASSRQGREKLFF. DNA of the CDR3: TGTGCCAGCAGCCGACAGGGGAGGGAAAAACTGTTTTTT.

The chain links TRBV5-1 to TRBJ1-3, with TRBD1 as a possible D gene (6 bases). There are 16 residues in the CDR3. Trimming shortened V by 2 bases and J by 0 bases, and 12 bases separated the two germline ends. Germline V gene data show CDR1 as SGHRS and CDR2 as YFSETQ. The CDR3 loop reads CASSLGDITSGNTIYF. CDR3 in DNA: TGCGCCAGCAGCTTAGGGGACATAACCTCTGGAAACACCATATATTTT.

V gene TRBV5-5 combines with J gene TRBJ2-5; 7 nucleotides line up with TRBD2. The V segment lost 5 bases and the J segment 1 base; nucleotides outside the gene matches: 2. The CDR3 contains 13 residues. The germline CDR1 and CDR2 sequences are SGHKS and YYEKEE (reference sequence). The CDR3 loop is CASRTSVQETQYF. The DNA for the CDR3 is TGTGCCAGCAGAACTAGCGTCCAAGAGACCCAGTACTTC.

The rearrangement uses TRBV4-1 and TRBJ2-7, with 11 bases identical to TRBD2. Trimming took 5 bases from V and 3 from J; bases not matched to a gene: 6. From germline, CDR1 is MGHRA and CDR2 YSYEKL. This CDR3 has 15 residues. CDR3 in amino acids: CASSSIAGGIYEQYF. CDR3 DNA sequence: TGCGCCAGCAGCTCCATAGCGGGAGGGATCTACGAGCAGTACTTC.

CDR3: CASSLGTGDGYTF. CDR3 bases: TGTGCCAGCAGCTTGGGGACAGGGGATGGCTACACCTTC. The rearrangement links TRBV5-6 to TRBJ1-2, with 9 nucleotides matching TRBD1. CDR3 length equals 13 residues. Germline V gene data show CDR1 as SGHDT and CDR2 as YYEEEE. V gave up 0 bases and J gave up 6 bases; unmatched junction bases: 0.

With respect to this clone: Germline is not matched at one junction end, which may reflect a read error. Different DNA sequences within this sample yield the same CDR3. The genes are TRBV2 and TRBJ1-2, with D perhaps matching TRBD1 (5 bases). CDR1 is SNHLY, CDR2 FYNNEI, per germline. The CDR3 loop spans 16 amino acids. The CDR3 loop reads CASSDETEGDGYGYTF. The DNA of the CDR3 is TGTGCTAGCAGCGACGAGACCGAAGGGGATGGGTATGGCTACACCTTC.

The CDR3 is CASSPYSGTGYPNEKLFF. Written as DNA, the CDR3 is TGTGCCAGCAGCCCATACTCCGGGACAGGGTACCCTAATGAAAAACTGTTTTTT. The chain has TRBV7-9 and TRBJ1-4, with 9 bases that match TRBD1. There are 18 residues in the CDR3. The germline gives CDR1 SEHNR, CDR2 FQNEAQ (reference sequence). After removal of 5 bases from V and 3 bases from J, the junction contained 13 bases not matched to a gene.

V is TRBV19 and J is TRBJ1-1; 7 nucleotides align to TRBD1. Germline assignment: CDR1 LNHDA and CDR2 SQIVND (reference sequence). CDR3 length equals 13 residues. The V segment lost 7 bases and the J segment 0 bases; nucleotides outside the gene matches: 2. In nucleotides, the CDR3 is TGTGCCAGTAACCAGGGGGTGAACACTGAAGCTTTCTTT. This translates into CASNQGVNTEAFF.

V usage is TRBV27 and J usage is TRBJ2-7; 7 bases line up with TRBD1. V lost 4 bases to trimming and J lost 3 bases; unmatched junction nucleotides: 6. The length of the CDR3 is 14 residues. The germline CDR1 and CDR2 sequences are MNHEY and SMNVEV (reference sequence). Here the CDR3 reads CASSSTGERYEQYF. DNA of the CDR3: TGTGCCAGCAGTTCTACAGGGGAACGCTACGAGCAGTACTTC.

This chain connects TRBV5-1 to TRBJ2-7, with TRBD1 as a possible D gene (5 bases). Trimming shortened V by 8 bases and J by 3 bases, and 15 bases separated the two germline ends. There are 13 residues in the CDR3. Germline V gene sequence: CDR1 SGHRS, CDR2 YFSETQ. The CDR3 DNA sequence: TGCGCCAGTTCCGCGCAGGGCAACTACGAGCAGTACTTC. This codes for CASSAQGNYEQYF.

The rearrangement uses TRBV7-9 and TRBJ1-2; the D gene is possibly TRBD1 (5 bases). Germline CDR1 and CDR2: SEHNR and FQNEAQ (reference sequence). V lost 2 bases and J lost 6, with 13 bases in between. CDR3 length equals 14 residues. CDR3 region: CASSLYSGHDGYTF. The CDR3 bases are TGTGCCAGCAGCTTATATTCAGGGCACGATGGCTACACCTTC.

The CDR3 protein is CASTGLYEQYF. As DNA, the CDR3 is TGTGCCAGCACGGGTTTGTACGAGCAGTACTTC. This chain joins TRBV7-9 and TRBJ2-7, with D unclear. Germline V gene sequence: CDR1 SEHNR, CDR2 FQNEAQ (reference sequence). CDR3 length: 11 residues. Trimming took 7 bases from V and 4 from J, leaving 8 bases between them.

This clone showed up many times. This chain connects TRBV4-3 to TRBJ1-1, with 10 nucleotides matching TRBD1. CDR1 and CDR2 (germline): LGHNA, YSLEER. Losses at the gene ends were 0 bases for V and 0 bases for J; bases not matched to a gene: 7. The CDR3 runs 18 residues. The DNA for the CDR3 is TGCGCCAGCAGCCAAGATCTCGGACAGGGGGTTATGAACACTGAAGCTTTCTTT. Amino acids: CASSQDLGQGVMNTEAFF.

This clone was counted a few times. CDR3 residues: CASRPLVGGGYTF. The CDR3 nucleotides read TGTGCCAGCAGGCCCCTCGTGGGAGGCGGCTACACCTTC. The V gene is TRBV7-2, the J gene TRBJ1-2; D uncertain. V lost 6 bases and J lost 8, with 16 bases in between. CDR1 SGHTA and CDR2 FQGNSA come from the germline V gene. This CDR3 spans 13 amino acids. The full variable domain, its missing parts supplied by reference TRBV7-2 and TRBJ1-2, is GAGVSQSPSNKVTEKGKDVELRCDPISGHTALYWYRQSLGQGLEFLIYFQGNSAPDKSGLPSDRFSAERTGGSVSTLTIQRTQQEDSAVYLCASRPLVGGGYTFGSGTRLTVV.

This chain uses TRBV5-1 with TRBJ1-1, with TRBD1 matching 12 bases. In germline, CDR1 is SGHRS, CDR2 YFSETQ. V was clipped by 1 base and J by 3 bases; unmatched bases: 7. CDR3 length equals 17 residues. The CDR3 loop reads CASSLQGTGGLYTEAFF. Written as DNA, the CDR3 is TGCGCCAGCAGCTTGCAGGGGACAGGGGGCTTGTACACTGAAGCTTTCTTT.

This clone was seen a handful of times. The J gene is TRBJ2-1, the V gene TRBV7-3; D possibly corresponds to TRBD2 (6 bases). The CDR3 contains 14 residues. Germline V lookup: CDR1 SGHTA, CDR2 FQGTGA. V lost 2 bases and J lost 4, with 9 bases in between. CDR3 sequence reads: CASSLAGSYNEQFF. Written as DNA, the CDR3 is TGTGCCAGCAGCTTAGCGGGGAGTTACAATGAGCAGTTCTTC. Full variable domain (outside the CDR3, taken from reference TRBV7-3 and TRBJ2-1): GAGVSQTPSNKVTEKGKYVELRCDPISGHTALYWYRQSLGQGPEFLIYFQGTGAADDSGLPNDRFFAVRPEGSVSTLKIQRTERGDSAVYLCASSLAGSYNEQFFGPGTRLTVL.

The V and J genes are TRBV18 and TRBJ2-7; D remains ambiguous. V was trimmed by 3 bases and J by 4 bases, leaving 10 bases between them. Germline lookup yields CDR1 KGHSH and CDR2 LQKENI. This CDR3 contains 13 residues. Here the CDR3 reads CASSPAADYEQYF. In DNA, the CDR3 is TGTGCCAGCTCACCCGCGGCCGATTACGAGCAGTACTTC.

This chain joins TRBV7-3 and TRBJ2-3; D may be TRBD2 (6 bases). This CDR3 has 15 amino acids. The germline CDR1 and CDR2 sequences are SGHTA and FQGTGA. Trimming removed 5 bases from V and 0 bases from J, with 12 bases in between. The CDR3 DNA is TGTGCCAGCAGCCTGGAGGGGACTAGCACAGATACGCAGTATTTT. Amino acids: CASSLEGTSTDTQYF.

V gene TRBV4-1 combines with J gene TRBJ1-5; the D is unclear. The CDR3 is 14 amino acids. The V end was cut by 1 base, the J end by 4 bases, with 8 bases between. The germline V gene has CDR1 MGHRA and CDR2 YSYEKL. CDR3 bases: TGCGCCAGCAGCCAAGTCTTAGCTAATCAGCCCCAGCATTTT. Its translation: CASSQVLANQPQHF.